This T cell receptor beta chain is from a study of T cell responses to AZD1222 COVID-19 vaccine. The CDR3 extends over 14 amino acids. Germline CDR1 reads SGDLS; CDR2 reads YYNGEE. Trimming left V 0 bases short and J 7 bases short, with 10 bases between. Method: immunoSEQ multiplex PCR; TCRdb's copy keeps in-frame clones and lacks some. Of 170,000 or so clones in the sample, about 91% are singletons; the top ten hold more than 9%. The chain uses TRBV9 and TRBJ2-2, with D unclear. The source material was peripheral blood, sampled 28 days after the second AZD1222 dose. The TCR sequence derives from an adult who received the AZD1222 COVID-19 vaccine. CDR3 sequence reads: CASSVAPWVGELFF. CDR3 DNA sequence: TGTGCCAGCAGCGTAGCCCCATGGGTCGGGGAGCTGTTTTTT.